The next 12 T cell receptor beta chains were all read from a single sample in a study of post-analysis software for immune sequencing data. The antigens for these receptors are not known. Broader study findings: A handful of TRBV segments appeared more often in patients than in controls, and TRBV5-6, TRBV5-1 and TRBV20-1 were among these.

Incorporated into the TCR beta cDNA libraries were unique molecular identifiers, which served to reduce PCR and sequencing biases. TCRdb re-analysed the PCR reads in MiXCR, keeping a single row per CDR3 protein. The table records around 200,000 distinct CDR3 sequences, roughly 30% of them present only once. Input material: blood. Source of these receptors: a girl under 18 with multiple sclerosis.

The CDR3 loop reads CASSLAVGEQYF. The DNA of the CDR3 is TGTGCCAGCAGCTTAGCGGTCGGCGAGCAGTACTTC. The chain is built from TRBV7-2 and TRBJ2-4; the D is unclear. The J call may not be correct, given that the DNA end is closer to TRBJ2-7. Germline V gives CDR1 SGHTA, CDR2 FQGNSA. The CDR3 runs 12 residues.

This chain joins TRBV11-3 and TRBJ2-7, with D perhaps matching TRBD1 or TRBD2 (5 bases each). The CDR3 has 14 amino acids. Deletions cut 5 bases from V and 7 bases from J, with 18 bases between. The V gene's germline CDR1 is SGHNT and CDR2 YENEEA. The CDR3 spells CASSPGTSTGEQYF. The CDR3 region has the DNA TGTGCCAGCAGCCCGGGGACGTCAACGGGGGAGCAGTACTTC.

Comments on this clonotype: Just one base apart from a much larger clone, this may be a read error. The conserved final phenylalanine or tryptophan is absent from the CDR3, which likely points to a read error. The gene calls are TRBV11-2 and TRBJ2-6; no reliable D call. CDR3 length: 14 residues. The ends were cut back, 1 base at V and 2 bases at J, with 3 bases in the middle. Germline CDR1 reads SGHAT; CDR2 reads FQNNGV. DNA of the CDR3: TGTGCCAGCAGCTTAGGACCTGGGGCCAACGTCCTGACTTAC. It encodes CASSLGPGANVLTY.

The CDR3 bases are TGCAGGGTTACCGGGACAGGTGGTTCCTACGAGCAGTACTTC. Protein product: CRVTGTGGSYEQYF. The rearrangement uses TRBV20-1 and TRBJ2-7, with TRBD1 matching 8 bases. This CDR3 comprises 14 residues. The germline gives CDR1 DFQATT, CDR2 SNEGSKA (reference sequence).

The CDR3 loop reads CATSRDTLNTEAFF. The CDR3, as DNA: TGTGCCACCAGCAGAGACACCCTGAACACTGAAGCTTTCTTT. V and J are TRBV15 and TRBJ1-1; D is unresolved. Germline CDR1 is LNHNV and CDR2 is YYDKDF (reference sequence). V was trimmed by 0 bases and J by 0 bases, leaving 5 bases between them. This CDR3 region has 14 residues.

This clonotype was picked up many times. The chain links TRBV5-1 to TRBJ2-5; D possibly uses TRBD1 or TRBD2 (6 bases each). Trimming left V 4 bases short and J 11 bases short, with 21 bases between. Germline assignment: CDR1 SGHRS and CDR2 YFSETQ. There are 14 residues in the CDR3. CDR3 sequence reads: CASSTGTWEEAQYF. The CDR3 DNA sequence: TGCGCCAGCAGCACCGGGACATGGGAGGAGGCGCAGTACTTC.

A note on this clonotype: A clone one base away is much larger, so this may be a read error. CDR3 nucleotide sequence: TGTGCCAGCCGCTACACCACTAGCACCCCGGGCAATGAGCAGTTCTTC. Its protein is CASRYTTSTPGNEQFF. This chain links TRBV27 with TRBJ2-1; D perhaps matches TRBD2 (6 bases). The CDR3 is 16 residues long. With 8 bases removed from V and 6 bases from J, the gap between germline ends came to 23 bases. The germline V gene has CDR1 MNHEY and CDR2 SMNVEV (reference sequence).

For this clonotype: This may stem from a read error, because a much larger clone lies one nucleotide away. The rearrangement links TRBV7-3 to TRBJ2-7; D gene uncertain. The CDR3 is 15 amino acids. Per germline, CDR1 SGHTA and CDR2 FQGTGA. CDR3 protein: CASSLMGLSSHEQYF. CDR3 sequence (DNA): TGTGCCAGCAGCTTAATGGGCCTAAGCTCCCACGAGCAGTACTTC. Using reference TRBV7-3 and TRBJ2-7 for the parts outside the CDR3, the full variable domain is GAGVSQTPSNKVTEKGKYVELRCDPISGHTALYWYRQSLGQGPEFLIYFQGTGAADDSGLPNDRFFAVRPEGSVSTLKIQRTERGDSAVYLCASSLMGLSSHEQYFGPGTRLTVT.

The table lists this clonotype with many counts. The chain employs TRBV5-1 and TRBJ2-3; D may be TRBD2 (5 bases). V gave up 0 bases and J gave up 0 bases, with 14 bases separating them. In germline, CDR1 is SGHRS, CDR2 YFSETQ. This CDR3 contains 17 residues. The CDR3 region is CASSLGRTSPSTDTQYF. CDR3 nucleotides: TGCGCCAGCAGCTTGGGTAGGACTTCCCCTAGCACAGATACGCAGTATTTT. Looking up the rest from reference TRBV5-1 and TRBJ2-3 gives the full variable domain: KAGVTQTPRYLIKTRGQQVTLSCSPISGHRSVSWYQQTPGQGLQFLFEYFSETQRNKGNFPGRFSGRQFSNSRSEMNVSTLELGDSALYLCASSLGRTSPSTDTQYFGPGTRLTVL.

The chain joins TRBV5-1 to TRBJ1-3; D is perhaps TRBD1 (6 bases). Trimming cost V 0 bases and J 6 bases, with 16 bases left between them. Germline loops: CDR1 SGHRS, CDR2 YFSETQ. This CDR3 contains 16 residues. The CDR3 reads CASSLVPASGENTIYF. The CDR3 DNA is TGCGCCAGCAGCTTGGTCCCGGCCTCAGGGGAAAACACCATATATTTT.

The CDR3 reads CASSLGLAGSTIYEQYF. Here the CDR3 DNA reads TGTGCCAGCAGCCTTGGACTAGCGGGATCTACGATCTACGAGCAGTACTTC. The V call is TRBV13, the J call TRBJ2-7, with TRBD2 identical over 12 bases. CDR3 size: 17 residues. CDR1 PRHDT and CDR2 FYEKMQ come from the germline V gene (reference sequence). The V and J ends lost 5 bases and 3 bases, in that order; junction bases with no gene match: 11.

This clonotype was counted between two and nine times. The rearrangement uses TRBV12-3 or TRBV12-4 and TRBJ2-3, with 10 nucleotides matching TRBD2. After removal of 3 bases from V and 4 bases from J, the junction contained 4 bases not matched to a gene. The CDR3 has 15 residues. The CDR3 sequence: CASSFGLAGADTQYF. The CDR3 DNA follows: TGTGCCAGCAGTTTTGGTCTAGCGGGAGCAGATACGCAGTATTTT.